The rows below give T cell receptor beta chains drawn from one sample of a study of OX40 agonist ivuxolimab in advanced cancers. The table came from immunoSEQ multiplex PCR; TCRdb's copy has only in-frame clones and leaves some out. The data show around 65,000 clones, 75% to 90% seen once. The sequenced sample was CD4+ or CD8+ T cells sorted from blood, obtained in a trial of the OX40 agonist ivuxolimab. The receptors originated from an adult with an advanced solid tumor such as melanoma, head and neck, liver or kidney cancer. CDR3s include the opening cysteine and the closing phenylalanine or tryptophan. A D gene is named only where the DNA matches it firmly. Clone size is shown for a subset of rows, as once, few, many or a class of expanded clone.

J gene | clone size | V gene | CDR3 length | D gene | CDR3 protein | CDR3 DNA
TRBJ2-7 | once | TRBV14 | 15 | TRBD1 | CASSQVGTVSYEQYF | TGTGCCAGCAGCCAAGTGGGGACAGTATCCTACGAGCAGTACTTC
TRBJ2-4 | - | TRBV2 | 14 | - | CASRSPTAKNIQYF | TGTGCCAGCAGGAGTCCTACGGCCAAAAACATTCAGTACTTC
TRBJ2-7 | - | TRBV4-1 | 15 | - | CASSQDRYSSYEQYF | TGCGCCAGCAGCCAAGACCGTTATAGCTCCTACGAGCAGTACTTC
TRBJ2-1 | - | TRBV27 | 15 | - | CASRMPGWFGNEQFF | TGTGCCAGCAGAATGCCTGGATGGTTTGGCAATGAGCAGTTCTTC
TRBJ1-1 | - | TRBV2 | 18 | - | CASSEVRYRGAGGTEAFF | TGTGCCAGCAGTGAAGTCAGATACCGGGGGGCAGGAGGGACTGAAGCTTTCTTT
TRBJ2-2 | - | TRBV4-1 | 12 | - | CASSPNTGELFF | TGCGCCAGCAGCCCGAACACCGGGGAGCTGTTTTTT
TRBJ2-7 | - | TRBV2 | 14 | - | CASSEGDWSYEQYF | TGTGCCAGCAGTGAGGGGGACTGGAGCTACGAGCAGTACTTC
TRBJ2-7 | - | TRBV27 | 14 | TRBD2 | CASSATSGTYEQYF | TGTGCCAGCAGTGCGACTAGCGGAACCTACGAGCAGTACTTC
TRBJ1-1 | - | TRBV2 | 12 | - | CALVIRNTEAFF | TGTGCCTTAGTGATAAGGAACACTGAAGCTTTCTTT
TRBJ2-1 | - | TRBV9 | 15 | - | CASSVGGNPYNEQFF | TGTGCCAGCAGCGTAGGAGGGAATCCCTACAATGAGCAGTTCTTC
TRBJ2-3 | - | TRBV18 | 13 | - | CASSPPATDTQYF | TGTGCCAGCTCACCACCGGCTACAGATACGCAGTATTTT
TRBJ2-7 | - | TRBV6-5 | 15 | TRBD2 | CASRWRAGGTYEQYF | TGTGCCAGCAGGTGGCGGGCGGGAGGGACCTACGAGCAGTACTTC
TRBJ1-5 | - | TRBV15 | 12 | - | CATSSKYQPQHF | TGTGCCACCAGCAGCAAGTATCAGCCCCAGCATTTT
TRBJ2-1 | - | TRBV11-1 | 14 | TRBD2 | CASGAGVFYNEQFF | TGTGCCAGCGGTGCGGGAGTGTTTTACAATGAGCAGTTCTTC
TRBJ2-3 | - | TRBV7-9 | 14 | - | CASMSQSSTDTQYF | TGTGCCAGCATGTCTCAGTCTAGCACAGATACGCAGTATTTT
TRBJ2-7 | - | TRBV19 | 13 | - | CASSMGSYYEQYF | TGTGCCAGTAGTATGGGCAGCTACTACGAGCAGTACTTC
TRBJ2-3 | - | TRBV7-9 | 15 | - | CASSLGTATTDTQYF | TGTGCCAGCAGCTTAGGTACTGCCACCACAGATACGCAGTATTTT
TRBJ2-1 | - | TRBV13 | 15 | - | CASRPGPGPYNEQFF | TGTGCCAGCAGACCTGGTCCCGGGCCCTACAATGAGCAGTTCTTC
TRBJ1-5 | - | TRBV28 | 15 | - | CASSSADYSNQPQHF | TGTGCCAGCAGCAGCGCGGACTATAGCAATCAGCCCCAGCATTTT
TRBJ2-1 | - | TRBV2 | 14 | - | CASSGGLTYNEQFF | TGTGCCAGCAGTGGTGGACTTACCTACAATGAGCAGTTCTTC
TRBJ2-1 | - | TRBV4-2 | 16 | TRBD1 | CASSQESTGGYNEQFF | TGTGCCAGCAGCCAAGAAAGTACAGGGGGATACAATGAGCAGTTCTTC
TRBJ2-1 | - | TRBV11-3 | 16 | - | CASSFPGELSYNEQFF | TGTGCCAGCAGCTTCCCGGGCGAACTCTCCTACAATGAGCAGTTCTTC
TRBJ1-1 | - | TRBV5-1 | 12 | - | CASSLARDEAFF | TGCGCCAGCAGCTTGGCCAGGGATGAAGCTTTCTTT
TRBJ2-7 | - | TRBV9 | 17 | - | CASSVGPIPSHPNEQYF | TGTGCCAGCAGCGTTGGCCCGATCCCTAGCCATCCTAACGAGCAGTACTTC
TRBJ2-7 | - | TRBV5-8 | 14 | - | CASSLAPGIYEQYF | TGTGCCAGCAGCTTGGCCCCAGGGATCTACGAGCAGTACTTC
TRBJ2-5 | - | TRBV28 | 11 | - | CASGIGETQYF | TGTGCCAGCGGGATAGGAGAGACCCAGTACTTC
TRBJ2-7 | - | TRBV10-2 | 13 | - | CASSDGGIGEQYF | TGCGCCAGCAGCGATGGGGGAATCGGCGAGCAGTACTTC
TRBJ2-7 | once | TRBV7-9 | 14 | TRBD2 | CASSLPGLVYEQYF | TGTGCCAGCAGCCTCCCGGGACTAGTCTACGAGCAGTACTTC
TRBJ2-5 | - | TRBV30 | 12 | TRBD2 | CAWAAGEETQYF | TGTGCCTGGGCAGCGGGAGAAGAGACCCAGTACTTC
TRBJ2-7 | once | TRBV2 | 15 | TRBD1 | CASSEWGQGNYEQYF | TGTGCCAGCAGTGAATGGGGACAGGGGAACTACGAGCAGTACTTC
TRBJ2-1 | - | TRBV19 | 15 | - | CASSWRQSSYNEQFF | TGTGCCAGTAGTTGGCGCCAGAGCTCCTACAATGAGCAGTTCTTC
TRBJ2-7 | - | TRBV13 | 13 | - | CASSQRSGYEQYF | TGTGCCAGCAGCCAACGAAGCGGCTACGAGCAGTACTTC
TRBJ2-7 | - | TRBV27 | 17 | TRBD2 | CASSSHLAGGFSYEQYF | TGTGCCAGCAGTTCCCACCTAGCGGGAGGATTTTCCTACGAGCAGTACTTC
TRBJ2-5 | - | TRBV28 | 15 | TRBD2 | CASSPSGRVGETQYF | TGTGCCAGCAGTCCTAGCGGGAGGGTCGGAGAGACCCAGTACTTC
TRBJ2-1 | - | TRBV9 | 14 | - | CASSVARVLDEQFF | TGTGCCAGCAGCGTCGCCAGGGTCTTGGATGAGCAGTTCTTC
TRBJ2-3 | - | TRBV7-3 | 15 | TRBD1 | CASSSGTAGTDTQYF | TGTGCCAGCAGCTCCGGGACAGCGGGCACAGATACGCAGTATTTT
TRBJ2-7 | - | TRBV13 | 15 | TRBD1 | CASSPPGTGAYEQYF | TGTGCCAGCAGCCCCCCGGGGACAGGGGCCTACGAGCAGTACTTC
TRBJ2-3 | - | TRBV12-5 | 16 | TRBD1 | CASGLGTGPSTDTQYF | TGTGCTAGTGGTTTGGGGACAGGCCCCAGCACAGATACGCAGTATTTT
TRBJ2-1 | - | TRBV19 | 14 | TRBD2 | CASSGGLVGYEQFF | TGTGCCAGTAGTGGGGGACTAGTTGGGTATGAGCAGTTCTTC
TRBJ2-7 | - | TRBV7-2 | 14 | TRBD2 | CASSHQAGAYEQYF | TGTGCCAGCAGCCACCAAGCGGGAGCCTACGAGCAGTACTTC
TRBJ1-6 | - | TRBV7-9 | 12 | - | CASSLDNSPLHF | TGTGCCAGCAGCTTAGATAATTCACCCCTCCACTTT
TRBJ1-6 | - | TRBV4-1 | 14 | - | CASSQVGVESPLHF | TGCGCCAGCAGCCAAGTGGGGGTAGAGTCACCCCTCCACTTT
TRBJ2-7 | once | TRBV7-9 | 15 | - | CASSLGPGHSYEQYF | TGTGCCAGCAGCTTAGGTCCGGGGCACTCCTACGAGCAGTACTTC
TRBJ2-7 | few | TRBV7-9 | 16 | - | CASSLEFSTSPYEQYF | TGTGCCAGCAGCTTAGAGTTTTCTACTAGCCCCTACGAGCAGTACTTC
TRBJ1-3 | - | TRBV11-2 | 17 | - | CASSLDLSGAVGNTIYF | TGTGCCAGCAGCTTAGACCTATCGGGGGCGGTTGGAAACACCATATATTTT
TRBJ1-1 | - | TRBV30 | 14 | - | CAWSPGHRNTEAFF | TGTGCCTGGTCGCCCGGACACCGGAACACTGAAGCTTTCTTT
TRBJ1-4 | - | TRBV28 | 15 | - | CASSRGGGNNEKLFF | TGTGCCAGCAGTAGGGGAGGCGGTAATAATGAAAAACTGTTTTTT
TRBJ1-1 | - | TRBV10-2 | 13 | - | CASTLTVNTEAFF | TGCGCCAGCACCCTTACAGTGAACACTGAAGCTTTCTTT
TRBJ2-1 | - | TRBV13 | 16 | TRBD2 | CASSDPREALYNEQFF | TGTGCCAGCAGCGACCCGCGGGAGGCCCTCTACAATGAGCAGTTCTTC
TRBJ2-1 | once | TRBV28 | 15 | TRBD2 | CASSFPGGLLDEQFF | TGTGCCAGCAGTTTCCCGGGAGGACTCCTCGATGAGCAGTTCTTC
TRBJ2-1 | - | TRBV9 | 16 | TRBD2 | CASSALAGGPYNEQFF | TGTGCCAGCAGCGCGCTAGCGGGAGGACCCTACAATGAGCAGTTCTTC
TRBJ2-5 | - | TRBV13 | 14 | - | CASSLEGSAETQYF | TGTGCCAGCAGCTTGGAAGGTTCGGCGGAGACCCAGTACTTC
TRBJ2-7 | - | TRBV5-1 | 14 | TRBD1 | CASSSTDRPYEQYF | TGCGCCAGCAGCTCTACGGACAGGCCCTACGAGCAGTACTTC
TRBJ2-5 | - | TRBV28 | 13 | TRBD2 | CASTSGRQETQYF | TGTGCCAGCACTAGCGGGAGACAAGAGACCCAGTACTTC
TRBJ2-3 | few | TRBV5-6 | 13 | - | CASSWGTADTQYF | TGTGCCAGCAGCTGGGGGACTGCAGATACGCAGTATTTT
TRBJ2-1 | - | TRBV7-2 | 15 | TRBD1 | CASMPGTGIYNEQFF | TGTGCCAGCATGCCCGGGACAGGCATTTACAATGAGCAGTTCTTC
TRBJ2-7 | - | TRBV27 | 14 | - | CASRDAPRSYEQYF | TGTGCCAGCAGGGATGCCCCGCGGTCCTACGAGCAGTACTTC
TRBJ1-5 | - | TRBV19 | 16 | TRBD1 | CASSMRPGTENQPQHF | TGTGCCAGTAGTATGCGACCCGGGACAGAAAATCAGCCCCAGCATTTT
TRBJ2-1 | - | TRBV7-9 | 12 | TRBD2 | CASRTLASEQFF | TGTGCCAGCAGGACACTAGCGTCTGAGCAGTTCTTC